The following is a T cell receptor (beta chain) sequence with its context. This clone was counted a single time. Its antigen is unknown. No much larger clone exists at a distance of one base, and base qualities are not known. The sample originates from a study of T cell responses to AZD1222 COVID-19 vaccine (dated by TCRdb to the early 2020s). In terms of the full investigation: TCR sequencing was performed for some 250 trial participants, of whom 200 to 210 were given two doses of AZD1222 and roughly 25 were given two doses of MenACWY control vaccine. Enrollment into the trials was organized by age into subgroups of 18-55, 56-69 and 70-plus years, and those subgroups contained approximately 160, 26 and 62 TCR-sequenced participants, respectively. Study-wide conclusions, independent of this receptor: After two AZD1222 doses, both the breadth and the depth of spike-specific TCRs were significantly higher than at day 0 and than in MenACWY recipients. In the small 56-69-year group, the increase in depth fell short of significance, most likely because of low power. Epitopes outside the regions mutated in the B.1.351 and B.1.1.7 variants were reportedly recognized by nearly half of the unique spike-specific TCRs. Participants were mostly white British and included more females than males, and it was suggested by the authors that clonal diversity may have been underestimated. Because no day 14 peak-response samples were available, the repertoires could be characterized only after the peak T cell response. The whole spike protein was spanned by vaccine-associated CD4 TCRs, and dominant responses were seen in regions 160-218 and 743-854. Conclusions about previously exposed vaccinees were limited because only six or seven AZD1222 recipients were SARS-CoV-2 seropositive at baseline.

The CDR3 regions of human TCRbeta chains were analyzed by immunosequencing. In the paper's pipeline: TCRs in the repertoires were compared against a reference library of SARS-CoV-2-specific TCRs that had been generated with the MIRA antigen-specificity platform. Breadth was defined as the fraction of unique TCRs that were SARS-CoV-2-associated. Depth was defined as the fraction of total T cells that were SARS-CoV-2-associated. Using the MIRA data, each spike-specific TCR was assigned both to the spike region to which the TCR was reactive and to a CD4 or CD8 class. Log10-transformed breadth and depth values were compared by one-way ANOVA with Sidak's multiple comparisons tests. TCRdb provides this immuneACCESS table in a form limited to in-frame rearrangements. Some clones are lacking; in checked studies, under half of them reflect an unresolved V gene, and why the rest are absent is not known. Clone size and V and J calls were adopted from that table, with D and trimming inferred from the DNA. The sample table shows approximately 100,000 clones, and 86% are seen once. Together, the top ten hold more than 2.5% of the sample.

The time point label, read with the paper, signifies: about 28 days (+/-7) after the second vaccine dose. The label giving this sample's treatment or condition can be read as: meningococcal conjugate vaccine given as trial control. Samples from vaccinated people were obtained from the UK trials COV001 and COV002, which included a single-blind randomized controlled phase 2/3 trial of AZD1222 (ChAdOx1 nCoV-19) in healthy adults. For TCRbeta chain sequencing, PBMC samples from trial participants were taken at day 0 and at day 28 after the second dose. At the junction V is shortened by 1 base and J by 5 bases, with 17 bases in between. From the germline V gene, CDR1 is MGHRA and CDR2 is YSYEKL. The CDR3 runs 16 amino acids, cysteine and phenylalanine included. CDR3 DNA is the only sequence kept; it has 48 bases, read in frame from the first base.

The input for sequencing was peripheral blood, taken 28 days after the second dose of the MenACWY control vaccine. The chain employs TRBV4-1 and TRBJ1-2; the D gene is possibly TRBD1, with 5 bases matching. This receptor was identified in an adult who received the MenACWY meningococcal vaccine as a control. At the DNA level, the sequence is TGCGCCAGCAGCCAAGGGGGCCGGCAAGGAACTTATGGCTACACCTTC. Its product reads: CASSQGGRQGTYGYTF.